These 11 T cell receptor beta chains originate from one sample sequenced in a study of shared clonotypes between healthy human individuals. Some clones are missing from TCRdb's copy, which holds only in-frame ones; the method was immunoSEQ multiplex PCR. The data show some 700,000 clones, roughly 87% seen once. Input material: memory CD8+ T cells from PBMCs. Documented subset: CD45RO+ cells pooled with CCR7-negative TemRA cells. These receptors were collected from a man aged 18 to 29 in good health. Some clones in this sample may be carry-over from other donors' samples.

V and J are TRBV19 and TRBJ1-1; a possible D gene is TRBD1 (5 bases). This CDR3 contains 12 residues. V dropped 3 bases and J dropped 8 bases, with 10 bases sitting between them. Germline values: CDR1 LNHDA, CDR2 SQIVND (reference sequence). For the CDR3, the DNA is TGTGCCAGTAGTATGAGAGGGGCCGAAGCTTTCTTT. It is translated as CASSMRGAEAFF.

V is TRBV9 and J is TRBJ1-4; 7 nucleotides match TRBD1. CDR3 length: 15 residues. After removal of 0 bases from V and 3 bases from J, the junction contained 2 bases not matched to a gene. The germline V gene has CDR1 SGDLS and CDR2 YYNGEE. The CDR3 sequence is CASSVGQGPNEKLFF. As DNA, the CDR3 is TGTGCCAGCAGCGTAGGACAGGGACCTAATGAAAAACTGTTTTTT.

The rearrangement links TRBV11-1 to TRBJ2-3; 9 bases map to TRBD1. The CDR3 has 16 residues. The trim removed 5 bases at V and 4 bases at J, leaving 10 bases unmatched. Germline loops: CDR1 SGHAT, CDR2 FQDESV (reference sequence). The CDR3 sequence: CASSPKDRGYPDTQYF. The CDR3 nucleotides are TGTGCCAGCAGCCCGAAGGACAGGGGATATCCAGATACGCAGTATTTT. The full variable domain, completed using reference TRBV11-1 and TRBJ2-3, is EAEVAQSPRYKITEKSQAVAFWCDPISGHATLYWYRQILGQGPELLVQFQDESVVDDSQLPKDRFSAERLKGVDSTLKIQPAELGDSAMYLCASSPKDRGYPDTQYFGPGTRLTVL.

The chain has TRBV11-2 and TRBJ2-1, with D maybe TRBD2 (7 bases). The CDR3 extends over 18 amino acids. Germline values: CDR1 SGHAT, CDR2 FQNNGV. Trimming removed 5 bases at V and 0 bases at J, with 20 bases between. CDR3 sequence: CASSPISGAGVSYNEQFF. The CDR3 nucleotides read TGTGCCAGCAGCCCGATTTCGGGGGCGGGGGTCTCCTACAATGAGCAGTTCTTC.

The chain has TRBV6-5 and TRBJ2-1; D may be TRBD1 (5 bases). The V end lost 0 bases, the J end lost 14 bases, and 11 bases lay between the germline ends. In germline, CDR1 is MNHEY, CDR2 SVGAGI. The CDR3 is 12 residues long. The CDR3 is CASSYSGPEEFF. As DNA, the CDR3 is TGTGCCAGCAGTTACTCGGGGCCAGAGGAGTTCTTC.

As DNA, the CDR3 is TGTGCCAGCAGCTCCCCGTCTAGCGGGAGGGCCGATGAGCAGTTCTTC. As protein: CASSSPSSGRADEQFF. The chain carries TRBV7-9 and TRBJ2-1, with 12 bases matching TRBD2. J was trimmed by 8 bases and V by 4 bases; bases with no gene match: 9. The CDR3 runs to 16 residues. Germline CDR1 is SEHNR and CDR2 is FQNEAQ (reference sequence).

The chain has TRBV27 and TRBJ2-7; D is undetermined. This CDR3 spans 12 amino acids. Per the germline V gene, CDR1 is MNHEY and CDR2 is SMNVEV (reference sequence). The V end was cut by 6 bases, the J end by 2 bases, with 8 bases between. The CDR3 DNA is TGTGCCAGCAGCTCCTTACCCTACGAGCAGTACTTC. It translates to CASSSLPYEQYF.

This chain uses TRBV4-1 with TRBJ1-1, with unresolved D. Germline V gives CDR1 MGHRA, CDR2 YSYEKL. Trimming took 1 base from V and 2 from J, leaving 2 bases between them. The CDR3 loop spans 12 amino acids. The CDR3 DNA is TGCGCCAGCAGCCAAGCCAACACTGAAGCTTTCTTT. Translation gives CASSQANTEAFF.

The chain employs TRBV7-6 and TRBJ2-3, with 13 bases aligning to TRBD2. Germline V gives CDR1 SGHVS, CDR2 FNYEAQ. The CDR3 has 17 amino acids. V lost 5 bases and J lost 2; bases outside the gene matches: 7. The CDR3 sequence: CASSRLAGGINTDTQYF. CDR3 coding DNA: TGTGCCAGCAGCCGACTAGCGGGAGGAATTAACACAGATACGCAGTATTTT.

The rearrangement links TRBV9 to TRBJ2-1; 9 bases agree with TRBD2. Germline CDR1 SGDLS, CDR2 YYNGEE. Germline trimming cut 4 bases from V and 8 bases from J; bases unmatched to any gene: 16. The CDR3 contains 17 residues. This CDR3 is CASSSAAGTSILHEQFF. The CDR3 DNA sequence: TGTGCCAGCAGCTCTGCCGCCGGGACTAGCATCCTCCATGAGCAGTTCTTC. The full variable domain, its missing parts supplied by reference TRBV9 and TRBJ2-1, is DSGVTQTPKHLITATGQRVTLRCSPRSGDLSVYWYQQSLDQGLQFLIQYYNGEERAKGNILERFSAQQFPDLHSELNLSSLELGDSALYFCASSSAAGTSILHEQFFGPGTRLTVL.

The chain is built from TRBV29-1 and TRBJ1-4, with no clear D. V lost 8 bases and J lost 4, with 26 bases in between. The V gene's germline CDR1 is SQVTM and CDR2 ANQGSEA. The CDR3 has 17 residues. CDR3 DNA sequence: TGCAGCCCACCCCTCCGGGTCAGAGAAGAAATTAATGAAAAACTGTTTTTT. It yields the protein CSPPLRVREEINEKLFF.